What follows are 13 T cell receptor beta chains derived from one specimen sequenced in a study of T cells after yellow fever vaccination. MiXCR was run by TCRdb on the 5' RACE reads, yielding one entry per CDR3 protein. Among 300,000 or so distinct CDR3 sequences, approximately 10% were seen once, and the ten largest hold approximately 3.5%. The sequencing used CD4+ T cells sorted from PBMCs, collected 5 days after the yellow fever booster vaccination. These TCRs come from a man in his late teens or twenties who received the YFV17D yellow fever vaccine.

The CDR3 nucleotides are TGTGCCAGCAGTTATTCAGGGGCACGGGAGCAGTACGTC. Protein sequence: CASSYSGAREQYV. The V call is TRBV6-6, the J call TRBJ2-7; D perhaps matches TRBD1 (6 bases). The germline CDR1 and CDR2 sequences are MNHNY and SVGAGI (reference sequence). Trimming shortened V by 3 bases and J by 7 bases, and 13 bases separated the two germline ends. This CDR3 region has 13 residues.

This clonotype was detected only a few times. A read error is possible here, since a much larger clone lies one base away. The rearrangement links TRBV11-1 to TRBJ2-1, with TRBD2 matching 7 bases. Germline CDR1 SGHAT, CDR2 FQDESV (reference sequence). The CDR3 is made up of 15 amino acids. With 5 bases clipped from V and 4 bases from J, the junction kept 8 bases outside the gene matches. As DNA, the CDR3 is TGTGCCAGCAGCGCGCTAGCGGAGTCGTACAATGAGCAGTTCTTC. It is translated as CASSALAESYNEQFF.

This clonotype was detected only a few times. In DNA form, the CDR3 reads TGTGCCAGCAACGTGGGACCGCACTCTGGGGCCAACGTCCTGACTTTC. It is translated as CASNVGPHSGANVLTF. V and J are TRBV7-2 and TRBJ2-6, with D perhaps given as TRBD1 or TRBD2 (5 bases each). Germline CDR1 and CDR2: SGHTA and FQGNSA. V shed 7 bases and J shed 0 bases, with 13 bases lying between them. This CDR3 comprises 16 residues.

The chain has TRBV12-3 or TRBV12-4 and TRBJ1-1; D gene uncertain. The CDR3 loop spans 11 amino acids. V was cut by 7 bases and J by 5 bases, with 8 bases left in between. In nucleotides, the CDR3 is TGTGCCAGCAACCTTGGAACTGAAGCTTTCTTT. Translating it yields CASNLGTEAFF.

The DNA of the CDR3 is TGTGCCAGCAGTTTCTCGGGAGCGCAGCAGCCCCAGCATTTT. Encoded protein: CASSFSGAQQPQHF. The V call is TRBV28, the J call TRBJ1-5; D unresolved. CDR3 length: 14 amino acids. Germline V gives CDR1 MDHEN, CDR2 SYDVKM. V lost 3 bases and J 7 bases, leaving 13 bases between the germline ends.

V and J are TRBV4-3 and TRBJ1-4, with D possibly TRBD1 on 5 matching bases. CDR3 length equals 16 residues. The germline V and J ends were trimmed by 4 bases and 8 bases, with 20 bases remaining between them. CDR1 is LGHNA and CDR2 is YSLEER in the germline V gene. The CDR3 DNA reads as TGCGCCAGCAGCCGTTCCCCAAACGGGAAGGGGGAAAAACTGTTTTTT. It is translated as CASSRSPNGKGEKLFF.

A few counts support this clonotype. One end of the junction fails to match germline, which may point to a read error. This chain connects TRBV20-1 to TRBJ2-3; 9 bases are shared with TRBD2. The germline V gene has CDR1 DFQATT and CDR2 SNEGSKA (reference sequence). The CDR3 sequence is 14 residues long. CDR3: CSARAGGPTDTQYF. In nucleotides, the CDR3 is TGCAGTGCGAGAGCGGGGGGACCCACAGATACGCAGTATTTT.

The chain carries TRBV20-1 and TRBJ2-1; 8 nucleotides line up with TRBD2. Trimming removed 4 bases from V and 2 bases from J; junction bases left unmatched: 1. There are 13 residues in the CDR3. Germline V CDR1 and CDR2: DFQATT, SNEGSKA (reference sequence). The CDR3 loop reads CSAKAGAYNEQFF. DNA of the CDR3: TGCAGTGCTAAAGCGGGGGCCTACAATGAGCAGTTCTTC.

This clonotype appeared a few times. The rearrangement uses TRBV6-2 or TRBV6-3 and TRBJ2-3; D might be TRBD1 (5 bases). The CDR3 loop spans 14 amino acids. The V gene lost 2 bases and the J gene lost 2 bases, with 8 bases spanning the gap. CDR1 is MNHEY and CDR2 is SVGEGT in the germline V gene. CDR3 amino acids: CASSYDRPTDTQYF. CDR3 coding DNA: TGTGCCAGCAGTTACGACAGACCCACAGATACGCAGTATTTT.

This clonotype was observed a few times. The rearrangement uses TRBV18 and TRBJ2-5, with unresolved D. Germline V lookup: CDR1 KGHSH, CDR2 LQKENI. The CDR3 length is 10 residues. V shed 6 bases and J shed 8 bases, with 7 bases lying between them. CDR3 nucleotides: TGTGCCAGCTCTGAGAAAACCCAGTACTTC. Amino acid sequence: CASSEKTQYF. Combining the CDR3 with reference TRBV18 and TRBJ2-5 gives the whole variable domain NAGVMQNPRHLVRRRGQEARLRCSPMKGHSHVYWYRQLPEEGLKFMVYLQKENIIDESGMPKERFSAEFPKEGPSILRIQQVVRGDSAAYFCASSEKTQYFGPGTRLLVL.

The rearrangement uses TRBV12-3 or TRBV12-4 and TRBJ1-4; D unresolved. With 8 bases removed from V and 0 bases from J, the gap between germline ends came to 10 bases. The CDR3 is 14 amino acids. CDR3 sequence (DNA): TGTGCCAGCGCCTCCCAAGCAACTAATGAAAAACTGTTTTTT. The encoded protein is CASASQATNEKLFF.

This clonotype was seen only a few times. This chain joins TRBV20-1 and TRBJ1-1, with 8 bases that match TRBD1. The V and J ends lost 6 bases and 1 base, in that order; junction bases with no gene match: 7. The germline gives CDR1 DFQATT, CDR2 SNEGSKA (reference sequence). CDR3 size: 14 residues. CDR3 protein: CSAPGGQENTEAFF. CDR3 coding DNA: TGCAGTGCCCCAGGGGGCCAGGAGAACACTGAAGCTTTCTTT.

The table lists this clonotype with many counts. The chain employs TRBV20-1 and TRBJ1-2; TRBD1 is a possible D gene (6 bases). The CDR3 runs 13 residues. Trimming removed 6 bases at V and 3 bases at J, with 14 bases between. CDR1 DFQATT and CDR2 SNEGSKA come from the germline V gene (reference sequence). As DNA, the CDR3 is TGCAGTGCAAGGGGGGGGGTCGACTATGGCTACACCTTC. Translation: CSARGGVDYGYTF.